The 8 T cell receptor beta chains reported below all come from one sample, sequenced in a study of blood T cell repertoires in COVID-19. Method: immunoSEQ multiplex PCR; TCRdb's copy keeps in-frame clones and lacks some. The sample contains tens of thousands of clones, roughly nine tenths of which appear only once. The sequencing input was peripheral blood. These receptors came from a man aged 65-85 years with active or convalescent COVID-19.

The chain couples TRBV19 to TRBJ1-1; 11 bases align to TRBD1. Unmatched junction bases numbered 12, after V lost 5 bases and J lost 4 bases. The CDR3 covers 17 residues. The germline gives CDR1 LNHDA, CDR2 SQIVND (reference sequence). The CDR3 DNA reads TGTGCCAGTAGTCCCGGGACAGGGGGGAGTAGTGGCACTGAAGCTTTCTTT. This translates into CASSPGTGGSSGTEAFF.

CDR3 sequence reads: CASSLTSNQPQHF. As DNA, the CDR3 is TGTGCCAGCAGCTTAACATCGAATCAGCCCCAGCATTTT. V is TRBV11-1 and J is TRBJ1-5; D gene ambiguous. This CDR3 has 13 amino acids. The germline V gene has CDR1 SGHAT and CDR2 FQDESV (reference sequence). V lost 2 bases, J lost 4 bases, and 6 bases lay in between.

This clone was counted once. The V call is TRBV1, the J call TRBJ2-6; the D call of TRBD1 is as the table states it, not checked on the DNA. TRBV1 is recorded as a pseudogene. The CDR3 is made up of 17 amino acids. The DNA of the CDR3 is TGCACCAGCAGCCAGGACAGGGGACGCACTGGGGCCAACGTCCTGACTTTC. It specifies CTSSQDRGRTGANVLTF.

CDR3 amino acids: CASSPGQPPYEQYF. CDR3 DNA sequence: TGTGCCAGCAGTCCGGGACAGCCACCCTACGAGCAGTACTTC. The rearrangement uses TRBV7-3 and TRBJ2-7, with 7 bases matching TRBD1. V dropped 6 bases and J dropped 2; count of bases not matched to a gene: 7. CDR3 length equals 14 residues. Germline CDR1 is SGHTA and CDR2 is FQGTGA.

J is TRBJ1-2 and V is TRBV6-2 or TRBV6-3, with 10 positions matching TRBD1. The junction had 13 bases not matched to a gene; V was cut back by 2 bases and J by 4 bases. This CDR3 is built from 18 residues. From germline, CDR1 is MNHEY and CDR2 SVGEGT. CDR3 coding DNA: TGTGCCAGCAGTTACGGATGGGACAGGGGTCTTGTCAGCTATGGCTACACCTTC. Translated: CASSYGWDRGLVSYGYTF.

The J gene is TRBJ1-1, the V gene TRBV2; D remains ambiguous. Germline V gene data show CDR1 as SNHLY and CDR2 as FYNNEI. Trimming left V 3 bases short and J 4 bases short, with 6 bases between. This CDR3 spans 12 amino acids. CDR3 amino acids: CASSDYSTEAFF. In DNA, the CDR3 is TGTGCCAGCAGTGATTACAGCACTGAAGCTTTCTTT.

The chain is built from TRBV3-1 (or the pseudogene TRBV3-2) and TRBJ2-2; TRBD1 matches at 8 bases. V shed 5 bases and J 4 bases; nucleotides not matched to a gene: 15. CDR1 and CDR2 from the germline V gene are LGHDT and YNNKEL (reference sequence). This CDR3 spans 18 amino acids. CDR3 loop: CASSKRQGFGVGTGELFF. The CDR3 DNA sequence: TGTGCCAGCAGCAAAAGACAGGGGTTTGGGGTCGGCACCGGGGAGCTGTTTTTT.

The CDR3 spells CASSSIGTDRDEQYF. The CDR3 DNA reads as TGCGCCAGCAGCTCGATAGGAACGGACAGGGACGAGCAGTACTTC. The chain employs TRBV5-1 and TRBJ2-7; TRBD1 matches at 8 bases. The CDR3 covers 15 residues. V shed 3 bases, J shed 5 bases, and the junction held 10 bases outside the gene matches. Germline V gene sequence: CDR1 SGHRS, CDR2 YFSETQ.